One sample yielded the 9 T cell receptor beta chains listed below, sequenced in a study of shared clonotypes between healthy human individuals. TCRdb's copy holds only in-frame clones and misses some; the assay was immunoSEQ multiplex PCR. The sample yields over 2 million clones, 85% to 95% seen once. Input material: naive CD4+ T cells from PBMCs. Subset in this sample: CD45RA+ positively selected. The receptors here all came from a man aged 18 to 29 in good health. Some clones in this sample may be carry-over from other donors' samples.

The chain has TRBV7-2 and TRBJ1-5, with D tentatively TRBD1 (5 bases). Trimming removed 5 bases from V and 3 bases from J, with 14 bases in between. The CDR3 has 15 residues. Germline V lookup: CDR1 SGHTA, CDR2 FQGNSA. The CDR3, as DNA: TGTGCCAGCAGCCAGGGACGGGGAATCAATCAGCCCCAGCATTTT. Translation gives CASSQGRGINQPQHF.

This chain joins TRBV10-3 and TRBJ2-7; D not certain. Germline V gene sequence: CDR1 ENHRY, CDR2 SYGVKD. With 0 bases removed from V and 2 bases from J, the gap between germline ends came to 14 bases. The CDR3 is 16 residues long. Here the CDR3 reads CAISESSQPPTYEQYF. The CDR3 DNA follows: TGTGCCATCAGTGAGTCGTCACAGCCTCCTACCTACGAGCAGTACTTC.

About this clone: Other nucleotide sequences in the sample specify the same CDR3. The chain employs TRBV20-1 and TRBJ1-2; D unresolved. V was clipped by 5 bases and J by 8 bases, with 6 bases between them. Looked up from germline, CDR1 is DFQATT and CDR2 is SNEGSKA (reference sequence). This CDR3 region has 9 residues. The CDR3 nucleotides are TGCAGTGCTTCTTGGGGCTACACCTTC. Its translation is CSASWGYTF.

The chain employs TRBV25-1 and TRBJ1-1; D might be TRBD1 (5 bases). V was cut by 4 bases and J by 11 bases, with 17 bases left in between. In germline, CDR1 is MGHDK, CDR2 SYGVNS. This CDR3 has 13 amino acids. The CDR3 loop reads CASSALSPKGAFF. The CDR3 DNA reads as TGTGCCAGCAGTGCCCTATCCCCAAAGGGGGCTTTCTTT.

V usage is TRBV29-1 and J usage is TRBJ2-3; TRBD2 agrees at 9 bases. CDR3 length: 14 residues. The germline gives CDR1 SQVTM, CDR2 ANQGSEA. Unmatched junction bases numbered 8, after V lost 4 bases and J lost 6 bases. The CDR3 loop reads CSVGASGTSDTQYF. DNA of the CDR3: TGCAGCGTTGGGGCTAGCGGGACTTCGGATACGCAGTATTTT.

CDR3 amino acids: CASSLSWGTGELFF. The CDR3, as DNA: TGTGCCAGCAGCCTCTCTTGGGGCACCGGGGAGCTGTTTTTT. The V gene is TRBV7-3, the J gene TRBJ2-2; no clear D. V lost 5 bases to trimming and J lost 4 bases, with 11 bases between them. Germline values: CDR1 SGHTA, CDR2 FQGTGA. The length of the CDR3 is 14 residues.

The chain uses TRBV7-3 and TRBJ2-6, with D hard to call. The CDR3 is 14 amino acids. The V gene lost 5 bases and the J gene lost 4 bases, with 9 bases spanning the gap. Per the germline V gene, CDR1 is SGHTA and CDR2 is FQGTGA. Here the CDR3 reads CASSAKTGANVLTF. The CDR3, as DNA: TGTGCCAGCAGCGCAAAAACGGGGGCCAACGTCCTGACTTTC.

This chain joins TRBV7-9 and TRBJ2-1; 8 bases align to TRBD1. The CDR3 contains 14 residues. V lost 1 base to trimming and J lost 6 bases; unmatched junction nucleotides: 2. Germline V gene sequence: CDR1 SEHNR, CDR2 FQNEAQ (reference sequence). The CDR3 reads CASSLDRGSNEQFF. As DNA, the CDR3 is TGTGCCAGCAGCTTAGACAGGGGGTCCAATGAGCAGTTCTTC.

This chain uses TRBV7-2 with TRBJ2-2, with TRBD2 matching 9 bases. The CDR3 loop spans 17 amino acids. The germline CDR1 and CDR2 sequences are SGHTA and FQGNSA. After removal of 5 bases from V and 3 bases from J, the junction contained 10 bases not matched to a gene. The CDR3 reads CASSPTKTSGHTGELFF. CDR3 sequence (DNA): TGTGCCAGCAGCCCGACCAAGACTAGCGGCCACACCGGGGAGCTGTTTTTT.